This entry is about one T cell receptor (beta chain). The sample belongs to a study of blood T cell repertoires in COVID-19. Overall study: Nucleic acid was either cDNA or gDNA, and it came from T cells, B-cell-depleted T cells, or PBMCs.

V lost 4 bases and J lost 0; bases outside the gene matches: 10. This CDR3 is built from 17 residues. Per germline, CDR1 SGHDT and CDR2 YYEEEE. Authors' processing steps: Estimates of nucleated cell counts were drawn from the amplification of reference gene primers. The protocol was immunoSEQ multiplex PCR, while the TCRdb copy is restricted to in-frame clones and leaves out a portion. The V and J calls and clone size are taken from that table; D and trimming were inferred from the DNA. The data contain about 180,000 clones, 85% to 90% of them seen just once; the ten biggest clones take up roughly 2.9%.

The chain employs TRBV5-6 and TRBJ1-5; TRBD1 matches 7 bases. The sequence was obtained from a woman in her thirties with active or convalescent COVID-19. The sample comprised peripheral blood. Written as DNA, the CDR3 is TGTGCCAGCAGCGGAAACTCGCAGGGGGTTAGCAATCAGCCCCAGCATTTT. Its protein product is CASSGNSQGVSNQPQHF.